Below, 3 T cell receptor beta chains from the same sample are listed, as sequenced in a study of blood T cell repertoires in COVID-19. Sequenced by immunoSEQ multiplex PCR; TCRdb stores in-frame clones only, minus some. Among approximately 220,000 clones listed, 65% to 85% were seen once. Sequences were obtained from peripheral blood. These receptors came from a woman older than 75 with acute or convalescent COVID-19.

Here the CDR3 reads CATIERGFGTQYF. CDR3 sequence (DNA): TGTGCCACCATCGAAAGGGGGTTTGGAACCCAGTACTTC. This chain connects TRBV28 to TRBJ2-5, with a tentative D call TRBD1 (6 bases). CDR1 MDHEN and CDR2 SYDVKM come from the germline V gene. Trimming left V 10 bases short and J 8 bases short, with 20 bases between. The CDR3 covers 13 residues.

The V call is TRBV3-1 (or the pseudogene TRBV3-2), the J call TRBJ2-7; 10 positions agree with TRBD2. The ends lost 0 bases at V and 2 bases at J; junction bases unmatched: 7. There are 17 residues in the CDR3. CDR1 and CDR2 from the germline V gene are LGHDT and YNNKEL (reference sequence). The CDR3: CASSQDQLAGPTYEQYF. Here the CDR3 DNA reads TGTGCCAGCAGCCAAGATCAACTAGCGGGGCCTACCTACGAGCAGTACTTC.

This chain's CDR3 is CASSFRVTPYEQYF. The DNA of the CDR3 is TGTGCCAGCAGCTTCCGGGTCACTCCCTACGAGCAGTACTTC. The chain employs TRBV7-3 and TRBJ2-7; D remains ambiguous. Trimming pared 3 bases from V and 2 bases from J, leaving 11 bases between. There are 14 residues in the CDR3. Germline CDR1 is SGHTA and CDR2 is FQGTGA.